Below, one T cell receptor beta chain is given with its context. No antigen is known for it. Base qualities are not at hand, and no much larger clone is one base apart. For TCR beta library preparation, around 2.2 micrograms of genomic DNA was extracted from cryopreserved PBMCs. High-throughput TCR beta sequencing was performed on longitudinal blood samples from CLL patients receiving ibrutinib monotherapy. The patients took part in an open-label, single-center phase 2 trial of ibrutinib monotherapy. This entry is derived from a study of cytotoxic CD8 clonotypes in ibrutinib-treated CLL (dated by TCRdb to about 2021). Study-level background: The cohort was composed of roughly ten relapsed/refractory and approximately 16 treatment-naive patients; IGHV unmutated status was identified in 17 patients. Cryopreserved peripheral blood mononuclear cells were collected at three points: before therapy, at response, and at either sustained remission or disease progression. Response samples were obtained after a median of around 11 months of treatment, with a range of roughly 6 to 36 months. All remission and progressive disease samples were collected while patients were still receiving ibrutinib. Longitudinal samples were available for about 30% of the roughly 90 trial participants. Responses were partial in roughly 24 patients and complete in 2; after median approximately 66 months follow-up, roughly 15 stayed in remission and about 12 progressed. On average, each sample yielded around 270,000 productive templates and under 95,000 productive rearrangements. Overall study results and their limits: Public clonotypes were rare and either shrank or stayed stable during treatment, and the rise in clonality at ibrutinib response reflected expansion of private clonotypes. Baseline clonality was found to be higher than that of age-matched healthy donors and was strongly correlated with circulating CD8+ T-cell counts. Sampling times were not matched between sustained-remission and progressing patients, and lymph node repertoires were not studied. At ibrutinib response clonality went up, during sustained remission it held steady, and at progression it dropped back toward baseline.

A MiSeq instrument was used for deep resolution sequencing, which targeted depths ranging from 1 in 1 million up to 1 in 200,000 T cells, with coverage averaging 10x for each clonotype. The immunoSEQ hsTCRB Kit was used to generate the TCR beta libraries. In the paper's pipeline: Data were analyzed with ImmunoSEQ Data Assistant and ImmunoSEQ Analyzer, with V, D and J genes assigned per IMGT definitions. Clonality, which ranges from 0 to 1, was calculated by subtracting the normalized Shannon entropy of productive rearrangement frequencies from one. Only overrepresented clonotypes making up at least 0.05% of each patient's repertoire were included in the public clonotype analysis. Repertoires from some twelve age-matched healthy donors in immuneACCESS were used as clonality controls. As stored in TCRdb, this immuneACCESS dataset retains in-frame rearrangements with V and J assigned. A fraction of the clones does not appear; measured against another copy, unresolved V genes explain less than half of the discrepancy, and the remainder lacks a known reason. V and J calls and clone size are as listed in that table; D and trimming were resolved from the DNA. The table for this sample lists about 140,000 clones; 70% to 90% of them were counted only once. About 7.4% of the sample goes to the ten largest clones.

In the germline V gene, CDR1 corresponds to SGHTA and CDR2 to FQGNSA. Germline trimming: 2 bases from V, 4 bases from J; junction bases outside gene matches: 5. The CDR3, cysteine through phenylalanine, is 15 amino acids long. Of the read, only the CDR3 DNA is kept; its 45 bases are in frame from base 1. This sample comprised PBMCs, obtained after 36 months of ibrutinib treatment. The sequence is built from TRBV7-2 and TRBJ1-2; TRBD1 agrees with 9 junctional bases. The TCR comes from a human donor with chronic lymphocytic leukemia. This receptor carries the CDR3 CASSLTGGEVYGYTF. The sequenced DNA: TGTGCCAGCAGCTTAACAGGGGGCGAGGTCTATGGCTACACCTTC.